Below, one TCR beta chain is given with its context. This clonotype was detected many times. There is no known antigen for this receptor. No much larger clone exists at a distance of one base, and base qualities are not known. The germline V gene encodes CDR1 SGHTA and CDR2 FQGNSA. There are 16 amino acids in the CDR3, from cysteine to phenylalanine inclusive. Only the CDR3 DNA is retained, 48 bases long and in frame from the first base. The V end loses 1 base and the J end loses 3 bases, and a stretch of 15 bases separates them. The data were taken from a study of identical twins (dated by TCRdb to between 2015 and 2016). Looking at the study overall: To test whether fetal clonotypes persist, this study deep-sequenced TCR alpha and beta repertoires from monozygotic twins, from unrelated adults of various ages, and from cord blood. To rule out contamination, the twin experiments were replicated at different times with different library preparation protocols. The paper's findings and limits, for the study overall: Recombination models systematically underestimated out-of-frame TCR alpha sharing in monozygotic twins but agreed with sharing between unrelated individuals. Zero-insertion analyses could be partly confounded by invariant T cells such as MAIT and iNKT, though diverse VJ usage argued against such confounding for most clonotypes. Abundant cord blood beta clonotypes carried fewer insertions; young adult naive repertoires showed a weaker similar trend, while memory repertoires showed none. The excess sharing between twins in beta out-of-frame sequences was weaker because fewer shared sequences reduced the signal-to-noise ratio. Conclusions relied on cross-sectional statistical analysis, since the same donors could not be followed over many years. Compared with coincidental sharing between unrelated individuals, out-of-frame TCR alpha sequences shared between twins showed an excess of sequences with low generation probability.

Every donor in the study was a healthy Caucasian. Miltenyi CD45RO+ enrichment and human naive T-cell isolation kits were used to isolate memory (CD45RO+) and naive T cells from PBMC. The library relied on 5' RACE. Sequencing relied on an Illumina HiSeq 2000. Template switching added a universal primer binding site, and the final cDNA carried a unique molecular identifier that allowed TCR cDNA molecules to be counted accurately. Specific primers in the conserved constant-segment region were used to synthesize first-strand cDNA for the TCR alpha and beta chains. To control for contamination, every cDNA library carried two barcodes: a SMART-Mk sample barcode plus Illumina barcodes. TruSeq adapter sequences along with Illumina sample barcodes were introduced in two successive PCR steps. TCR alpha and beta cDNA libraries were sequenced on the Illumina HiSeq platform with custom primers. In the paper's pipeline: Unique molecular identifiers were extracted from raw reads with MiGEC, and CDR3 positions were determined with MiXCR. For each individual, recombination models were inferred using an EM algorithm with the repgenHMM and IGoR tools. Shared clonotype analysis was performed with the tcR package in R, normalizing sharing by the product of cloneset sizes. To study raw recombination without the effects of thymic and clonal selection, out-of-frame nonproductive sequences were analyzed. TCRdb ran its own pipeline on the public reads, namely fastp trimming at Q25 and MiXCR clone calling, and kept in-frame beta chains. One record per CDR3 amino acid sequence lists the most common genes and DNA. The V and J calls shown here were made by TCRdb, not taken from the authors' results. In this sample the table shows around 160,000 distinct CDR3 sequences, around 3.6% of which occur a single time. The ten largest make up 8% to 8.5% of the sample.

The sequence links TRBV7-2 to TRBJ1-2; the D gene is not confidently resolved. This TCR came from a young man in good health. The specimen sequenced was memory T cells sorted from blood. In the paper's terms, the cell subset or site label means: CD45RO+ enriched T cells. The DNA is TGTGCCAGCAGCTTAGGGGGTTCCGCGAATCACTATGGCTACACCTTC. Its translation reads: CASSLGGSANHYGYTF.